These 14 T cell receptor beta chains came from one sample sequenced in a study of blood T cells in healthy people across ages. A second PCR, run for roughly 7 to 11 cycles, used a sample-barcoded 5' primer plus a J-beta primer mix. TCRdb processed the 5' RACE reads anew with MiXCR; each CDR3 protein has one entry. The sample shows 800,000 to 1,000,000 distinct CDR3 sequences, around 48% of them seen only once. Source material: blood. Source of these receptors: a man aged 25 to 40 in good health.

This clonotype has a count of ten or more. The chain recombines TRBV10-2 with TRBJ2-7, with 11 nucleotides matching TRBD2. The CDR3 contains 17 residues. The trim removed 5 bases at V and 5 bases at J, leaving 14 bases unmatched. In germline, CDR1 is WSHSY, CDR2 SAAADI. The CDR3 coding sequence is TGCGCCAGCAGTCCACCCAGCTCTAGCGGGGGGCTCCACGAGCAGTACTTC. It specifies CASSPPSSSGGLHEQYF.

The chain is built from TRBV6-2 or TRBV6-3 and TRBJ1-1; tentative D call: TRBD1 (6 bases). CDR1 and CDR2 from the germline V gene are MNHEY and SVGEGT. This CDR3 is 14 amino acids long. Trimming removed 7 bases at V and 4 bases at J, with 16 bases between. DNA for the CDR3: TGTGCCAGCACCTTCACAGGGACGGGCACTGAAGCTTTCTTT. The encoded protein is CASTFTGTGTEAFF.

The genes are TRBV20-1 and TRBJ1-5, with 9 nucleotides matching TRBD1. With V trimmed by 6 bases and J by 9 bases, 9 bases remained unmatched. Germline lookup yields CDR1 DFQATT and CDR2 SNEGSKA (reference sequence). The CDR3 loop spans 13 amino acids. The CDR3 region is CSAKGQGRGPQHF. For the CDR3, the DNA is TGCAGTGCCAAGGGACAGGGTCGGGGGCCCCAGCATTTT.

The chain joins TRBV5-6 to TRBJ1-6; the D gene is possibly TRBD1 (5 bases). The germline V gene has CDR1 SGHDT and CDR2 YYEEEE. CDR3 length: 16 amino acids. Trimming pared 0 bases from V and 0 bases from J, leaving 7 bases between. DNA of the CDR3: TGTGCCAGCAGCTTGGCCGGGGGCTCCTATAATTCACCCCTCCACTTT. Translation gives CASSLAGGSYNSPLHF.

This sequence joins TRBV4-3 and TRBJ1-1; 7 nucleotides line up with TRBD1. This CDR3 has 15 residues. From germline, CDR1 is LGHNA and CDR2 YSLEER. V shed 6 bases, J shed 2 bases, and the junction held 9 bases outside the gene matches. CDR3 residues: CASRAGGQGNTEAFF. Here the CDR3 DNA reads TGCGCCAGCAGGGCAGGGGGGCAGGGTAACACTGAAGCTTTCTTT.

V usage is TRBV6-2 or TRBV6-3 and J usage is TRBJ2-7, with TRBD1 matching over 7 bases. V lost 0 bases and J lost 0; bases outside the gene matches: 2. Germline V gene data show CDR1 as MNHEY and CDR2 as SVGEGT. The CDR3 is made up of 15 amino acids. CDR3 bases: TGTGCCAGCAGTTACTCTGGACAGGCCTCCTACGAGCAGTACTTC. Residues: CASSYSGQASYEQYF.

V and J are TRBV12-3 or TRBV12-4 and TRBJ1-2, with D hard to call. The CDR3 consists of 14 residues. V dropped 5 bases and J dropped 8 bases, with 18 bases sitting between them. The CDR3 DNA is TGTGCCAGCAGTGCAGACGGATCGATTGGCGGCTACACCTTC. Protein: CASSADGSIGGYTF.

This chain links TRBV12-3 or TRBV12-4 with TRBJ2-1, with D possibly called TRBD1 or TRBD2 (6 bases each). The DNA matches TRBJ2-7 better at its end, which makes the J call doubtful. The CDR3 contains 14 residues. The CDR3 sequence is CASSPPGAYNEQYF. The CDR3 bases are TGTGCCAGCAGTCCGCCGGGGGCCTACAATGAGCAGTACTTC.

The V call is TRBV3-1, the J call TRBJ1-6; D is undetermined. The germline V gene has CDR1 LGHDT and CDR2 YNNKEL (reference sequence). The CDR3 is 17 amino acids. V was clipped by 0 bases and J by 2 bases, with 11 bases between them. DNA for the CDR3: TGTGCCAGCAGCCAAGAAATAGGTCGCGCCTATAATTCACCCCTCCACTTT. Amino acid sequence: CASSQEIGRAYNSPLHF. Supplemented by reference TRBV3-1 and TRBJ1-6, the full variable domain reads DTAVSQTPKYLVTQMGNDKSIKCEQNLGHDTMYWYKQDSKKFLKIMFSYNNKELIINETVPNRFSPKSPDKAHLNLHINSLELGDSAVYFCASSQEIGRAYNSPLHFGNGTRLTVT.

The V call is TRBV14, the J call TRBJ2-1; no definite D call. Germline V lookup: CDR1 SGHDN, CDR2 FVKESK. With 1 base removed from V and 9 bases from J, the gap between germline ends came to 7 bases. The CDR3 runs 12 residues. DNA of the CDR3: TGTGCCAGCAGCCAAGGTGTGGCTGAGCAGTTCTTC. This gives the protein CASSQGVAEQFF.

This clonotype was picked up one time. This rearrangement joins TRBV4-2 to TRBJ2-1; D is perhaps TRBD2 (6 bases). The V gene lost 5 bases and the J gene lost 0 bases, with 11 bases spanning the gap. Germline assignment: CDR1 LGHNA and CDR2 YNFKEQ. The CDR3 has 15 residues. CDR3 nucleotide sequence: TGTGCCAGCAGCGGGGAGGCAAGCTCCTACAATGAGCAGTTCTTC. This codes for CASSGEASSYNEQFF.

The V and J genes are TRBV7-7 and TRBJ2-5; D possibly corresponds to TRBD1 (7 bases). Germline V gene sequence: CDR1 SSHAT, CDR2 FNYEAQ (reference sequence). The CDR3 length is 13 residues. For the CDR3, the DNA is TGTACTAGCAGCCAGGACAGGCAAGAGACCCAGTACTTC. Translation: CTSSQDRQETQYF. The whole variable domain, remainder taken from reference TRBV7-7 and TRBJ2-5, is GAGVSQSPRYKVTKRGQDVTLRCDPISSHATLYWYQQALGQGPEFLTYFNYEAQPDKSGLPSDRFSAERPEGSISTLTIQRTEQRDSAMYRCTSSQDRQETQYFGPGTRLLVL.

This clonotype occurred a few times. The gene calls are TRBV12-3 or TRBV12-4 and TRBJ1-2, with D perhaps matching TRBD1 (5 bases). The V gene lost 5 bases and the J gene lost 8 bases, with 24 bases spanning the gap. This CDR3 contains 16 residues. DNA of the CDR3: TGTGCCAGCAGTCCTCCTACGGCTGGGGGTCGGCGCGGCTACACCTTC. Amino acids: CASSPPTAGGRRGYTF.

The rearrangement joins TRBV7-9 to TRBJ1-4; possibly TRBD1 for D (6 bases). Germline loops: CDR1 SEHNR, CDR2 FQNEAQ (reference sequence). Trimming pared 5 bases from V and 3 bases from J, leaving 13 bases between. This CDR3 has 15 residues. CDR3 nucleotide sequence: TGTGCCAGCAGCCCGGCGCGGACAGCTAATGAAAAACTGTTTTTT. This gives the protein CASSPARTANEKLFF. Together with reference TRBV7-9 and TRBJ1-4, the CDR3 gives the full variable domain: DTGVSQNPRHKITKRGQNVTFRCDPISEHNRLYWYRQTLGQGPEFLTYFQNEAQLEKSRLLSDRFSAERPKGSFSTLEIQRTEQGDSAMYLCASSPARTANEKLFFGSGTQLSVL.